This T cell receptor (beta chain) was documented in a study of T cell responses to AZD1222 COVID-19 vaccine. Assay used: immunoSEQ multiplex PCR; TCRdb lists only in-frame clones, some missing. This sample has 66,000 or so clones, with roughly 78% found just once. The ends were cut back, 3 bases at V and 7 bases at J, with 9 bases in the middle. CDR3 length: 12 amino acids. Germline CDR1 is MNHNS and CDR2 is SASEGT. The receptor was derived from an adult in good health. The sample consisted of peripheral blood, taken on day 0 of MenACWY control vaccination. V is TRBV6-1 and J is TRBJ1-2; D gene uncertain. The CDR3 region has the DNA TGTGCCAGCAGTGAGGAGGTTATTGGCTACACCTTC. As protein: CASSEEVIGYTF.